These 10 T cell receptor beta chains originate from one sample sequenced in a study of OX40 agonist ivuxolimab in advanced cancers. Libraries were prepared by immunoSEQ multiplex PCR; TCRdb keeps only in-frame clonotypes and omits some of them. The sample includes 55,000 to 90,000 clones, 80% to 90% of them seen just once. The sequenced sample was CD4+ or CD8+ T cells sorted from blood, obtained in a trial of the OX40 agonist ivuxolimab. These receptors all stem from an adult with an advanced solid tumor such as melanoma, head and neck, liver or kidney cancer.

Of note for this clone: Other DNA sequences within the sample encode an identical CDR3. The chain has TRBV6-5 and TRBJ2-7; either TRBD1 or TRBD2 may fit D (5 bases each). The germline CDR1 and CDR2 sequences are MNHEY and SVGAGI. The CDR3 loop spans 13 amino acids. V dropped 5 bases and J dropped 3 bases, with 11 bases sitting between them. The CDR3 DNA sequence: TGTGCCAGCAGTCGGGACGCTGACTACGAGCAGTACTTC. Its protein product is CASSRDADYEQYF.

V usage is TRBV28 and J usage is TRBJ1-3, with TRBD1 matching over 8 bases. Germline assignment: CDR1 MDHEN and CDR2 SYDVKM. V was clipped by 6 bases and J by 0 bases; unmatched bases: 4. The CDR3 runs 15 residues. Here the CDR3 DNA reads TGTGCCAGCAGCTTAGGACAGGGCTCTGGAAACACCATATATTTT. It encodes CASSLGQGSGNTIYF.

The chain joins TRBV6-1 to TRBJ1-1, with D hard to call. CDR3 length equals 13 residues. V lost 2 bases, J lost 6 bases, and 10 bases lay in between. CDR1 is MNHNS, CDR2 SASEGT, per germline. The CDR3 DNA reads as TGTGCCAGCAGTGAAAGGGTGGGGTCTGAAGCTTTCTTT. This gives the protein CASSERVGSEAFF.

The rearrangement links TRBV7-9 to TRBJ1-6; 7 bases fit TRBD1. CDR3 length: 16 amino acids. Trimming cost V 5 bases and J 1 base; bases outside gene matches: 5. Germline V lookup: CDR1 SEHNR, CDR2 FQNEAQ (reference sequence). For the CDR3, the DNA is TGTGCCAGCAGCAAGGACAGGAGTTCCTATAATTCACCCCTCCACTTT. Its translation: CASSKDRSSYNSPLHF.

V gene TRBV4-3 combines with J gene TRBJ2-6; 8 nucleotides line up with TRBD1. The CDR3 runs 20 residues. V lost 0 bases and J lost 4; bases outside the gene matches: 14. Germline assignment: CDR1 LGHNA and CDR2 YSLEER. CDR3 loop: CASSQDGQGASLAGANVLTF. As DNA, the CDR3 is TGCGCCAGCAGCCAAGACGGGCAGGGGGCCTCTTTGGCGGGGGCCAACGTCCTGACTTTC.

This sequence joins TRBV7-9 and TRBJ2-3, with D uncertain. CDR1 and CDR2 (germline): SEHNR, FQNEAQ (reference sequence). V was clipped by 6 bases and J by 2 bases, with 6 bases between them. The CDR3 loop spans 12 amino acids. Here the CDR3 reads CASRVDTDTQYF. The DNA of the CDR3 is TGTGCCAGCAGGGTGGACACAGATACGCAGTATTTT.

This chain uses TRBV2 with TRBJ1-3, with a possible D match to TRBD1 (6 bases). Trimming pared 1 base from V and 3 bases from J, leaving 16 bases between. This CDR3 has 17 residues. Per the germline V gene, CDR1 is SNHLY and CDR2 is FYNNEI. This chain's CDR3 is CASSEEQAIRGGNTIYF. CDR3 coding DNA: TGTGCCAGCAGTGAAGAACAGGCTATCAGGGGTGGAAACACCATATATTTT. Full variable domain (outside the CDR3, taken from reference TRBV2 and TRBJ1-3): EPEVTQTPSHQVTQMGQEVILRCVPISNHLYFYWYRQILGQKVEFLVSFYNNEISEKSEIFDDQFSVERPDGSNFTLKIRSTKLEDSAMYFCASSEEQAIRGGNTIYFGEGSWLTVV.

Of note for this clone: This sample also contains other DNA sequences that code for the same CDR3. The J gene is TRBJ2-7, the V gene TRBV6-1, with 11 bases fitting TRBD1. The germline V gene has CDR1 MNHNS and CDR2 SASEGT. Trimming removed 5 bases from V and 3 bases from J; junction bases left unmatched: 6. The CDR3 has 15 residues. CDR3 sequence: CASSITGTGGYEQYF. The CDR3, as DNA: TGTGCCAGCAGTATAACCGGGACAGGGGGCTACGAGCAGTACTTC.

This chain joins TRBV5-1 and TRBJ1-1, with unresolved D. Germline V lookup: CDR1 SGHRS, CDR2 YFSETQ. Trimming shortened V by 2 bases and J by 4 bases, and 12 bases separated the two germline ends. This CDR3 comprises 14 residues. CDR3 nucleotide sequence: TGCGCCAGCAGCTTAGGCCGGGTTGGCACTGAAGCTTTCTTT. Translating it yields CASSLGRVGTEAFF.

The table lists this clone with a few counts. This chain connects TRBV7-2 to TRBJ2-1, with D possibly being TRBD2 (6 bases). The V and J ends lost 11 bases and 2 bases respectively, with 16 bases between them. The CDR3 has 14 amino acids. The germline gives CDR1 SGHTA, CDR2 FQGNSA. CDR3 nucleotides: TGTGCCGGTTCCAGGGAGGCTGCCTACAATGAGCAGTTCTTC. Translation gives CAGSREAAYNEQFF.